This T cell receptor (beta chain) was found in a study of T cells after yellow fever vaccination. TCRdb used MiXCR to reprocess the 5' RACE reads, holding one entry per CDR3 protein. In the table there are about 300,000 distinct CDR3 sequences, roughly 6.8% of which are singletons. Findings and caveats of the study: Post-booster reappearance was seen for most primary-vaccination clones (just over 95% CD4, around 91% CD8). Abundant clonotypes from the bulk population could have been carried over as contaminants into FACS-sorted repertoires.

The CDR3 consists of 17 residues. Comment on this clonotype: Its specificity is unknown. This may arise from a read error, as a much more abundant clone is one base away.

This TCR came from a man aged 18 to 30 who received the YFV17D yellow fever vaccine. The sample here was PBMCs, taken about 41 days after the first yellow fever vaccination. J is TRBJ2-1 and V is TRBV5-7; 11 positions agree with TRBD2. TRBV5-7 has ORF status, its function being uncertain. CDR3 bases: TGTGCCATCAGCGCCCTAGCGGGGGGACCCTCCTACAATGAGCAGTTCTTC. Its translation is CAISALAGGPSYNEQFF.